The 10 T cell receptor beta chains listed next were all sequenced from one sample in a study of CXCR3-negative and CXCR3-positive naive CD8 T cells. The libraries of TRB cDNA were constructed through 5' RACE using UMI labels. From its re-call of the 5' RACE reads, TCRdb lists each CDR3 protein once, without DNA. The sample table sets out under 85,000 distinct CDR3 sequences. The sequenced material came from naive CXCR3- CD8+ T cells from blood. This sample's subset: CD45RO-CCR7+CD27+CD95- naive CD8+ T cells lacking CXCR3 (TNR3-). The receptors stem from a human donor in good health. Some clones in this sample may be carry-over from other donors' samples.

V usage is TRBV9 and J usage is TRBJ2-1; TCRdb names TRBD2, which stays unverified in the absence of DNA. In germline, CDR1 is SGDLS, CDR2 YYNGEE. The CDR3 spans 16 residues. CDR3 protein: CASSVVVDPTGNEQFF.

This chain links TRBV11-1 with TRBJ2-5. This CDR3 region has 14 residues. In germline, CDR1 is SGHAT, CDR2 FQDESV (reference sequence). The CDR3 is CASSLIQGPETQYF.

This chain connects TRBV7-9 to TRBJ2-3; the D gene TCRdb calls, TRBD2, cannot be checked with no DNA. The germline CDR1 and CDR2 sequences are SEHNR and FQNEAQ (reference sequence). This CDR3 comprises 17 residues. CDR3 amino acids: CASSTTGLAESLDTQYF. Supplemented by reference TRBV7-9 and TRBJ2-3, the full variable domain reads DTGVSQNPRHKITKRGQNVTFRCDPISEHNRLYWYRQTLGQGPEFLTYFQNEAQLEKSRLLSDRFSAERPKGSFSTLEIQRTEQGDSAMYLCASSTTGLAESLDTQYFGPGTRLTVL.

J is TRBJ2-1 and V is TRBV6-2 or TRBV6-3; lacking DNA, the TRBD2 call made by TCRdb goes unchecked. The CDR3 is made up of 14 amino acids. The germline CDR1 and CDR2 sequences are MNHEY and SVGEGT. CDR3 loop: CASSSWEAYNEQFF.

The genes are TRBV6-5 and TRBJ2-1; the D call of TRBD2 rests on TCRdb alone, since no DNA is present to check it. The CDR3 sequence is 16 residues long. CDR1 is MNHEY and CDR2 is SVGAGI in the germline V gene. This CDR3 is CASSGLAGESLDEQFF.

This chain links TRBV12-3 or TRBV12-4 with TRBJ2-7; TCRdb proposes TRBD1, but this gene call is untestable without DNA. The length of the CDR3 is 13 residues. The CDR3 sequence: CASSTGNNYEQYF.

The V and J genes are TRBV29-1 and TRBJ1-6; TCRdb's assignment of TRBD1 cannot be checked, as there is no DNA. This CDR3 has 13 residues. Germline V CDR1 and CDR2: SQVTM, ANQGSEA. CDR3 sequence: CSVRTGDNSPLHF.

The chain couples TRBV28 to TRBJ2-1; no DNA is available, so the TRBD2 call from TCRdb remains unchecked. Per germline, CDR1 MDHEN and CDR2 SYDVKM. The CDR3 sequence is 15 residues long. Here the CDR3 reads CASSADSGWGNEQFF. The entire variable domain, with the rest obtained from reference TRBV28 and TRBJ2-1, is as follows: DVKVTQSSRYLVKRTGEKVFLECVQDMDHENMFWYRQDPGLGLRLIYFSYDVKMKEKGDIPEGYSVSREKKERFSLILESASTNQTSMYLCASSADSGWGNEQFFGPGTRLTVL.

The rearrangement uses TRBV6-5 and TRBJ2-6. CDR3 length: 15 amino acids. Germline CDR1 is MNHEY and CDR2 is SVGAGI. This chain's CDR3 is CASSYLISGANVLTF.

This sequence joins TRBV4-3 and TRBJ1-1; TCRdb selects TRBD1, and the lack of DNA leaves this call unchecked. The CDR3 has 13 residues. Germline CDR1 and CDR2: LGHNA and YSLEER. The chain's CDR3 is CASSRYRDSEAFF.